This entry is about one T cell receptor beta chain. As yet, its antigen is unknown. These data belong to a study of cytomegalovirus exposure and HLA in healthy donors. General observations from the study: The likely explanation for a cluster of highly shared sequence variants was sequencing artifact. It was reported in a later analysis that an Asian-associated ancestry cluster showed fewer N-insertions than the roughly 670-donor mean. Analysis was performed later, and it showed HLA-associated TCR beta chains to be more clonally expanded than equally common others.

Trimming removed 2 bases from V and 4 bases from J, with 12 bases in between. The CDR3 is 14 residues long. Germline V gives CDR1 GTSNPN, CDR2 SVGIG (reference sequence). This PCR relied on a set of 60 Vbeta primers and 13 Jbeta primers. Sequencing was performed with immunoSEQ multiplex PCR; in TCRdb, only in-frame clones are kept and a portion is missing. The table includes 65,000 to 95,000 clones, around 77% detected once. The TCR sequence derives from a man aged 45 to 65 in good health and CMV-seronegative. V and J are TRBV30 and TRBJ1-5; D remains ambiguous. Sequenced: PBMCs. This CDR3 reads CAWSSGSANQPQHF. The CDR3 coding sequence is TGTGCCTGGAGTTCCGGGTCGGCGAATCAGCCCCAGCATTTT.